These T cell receptor beta chains were read from a single sample in a study of cytomegalovirus exposure and HLA in healthy donors. Method: immunoSEQ multiplex PCR; TCRdb's copy keeps in-frame clones and lacks some. Of around 200,000 clones in the sample, roughly 84% were seen once. Sequencing was done on a sample of PBMCs. The receptor source for this set is a girl under 18 in good health and CMV-seronegative. Both conserved end residues are trimmed from each CDR3. Fields, in order: J gene, clone size, V gene, CDR3 protein. The listing skips clone size in some rows; elsewhere it reads once, few, many or a size class.

TRBJ1-2 - TRBV18 ASSLNRDRGNGYT
TRBJ1-1 - TRBV25-1 ASRKTGTEAF
TRBJ1-2 once TRBV10-3 AISHTGESDYT
TRBJ2-2 once TRBV27 ASLNTNTGELF
TRBJ2-3 - TRBV28 ASSPLTGMNTDTQY
TRBJ2-1 few TRBV4-3 ASSQDRAGAALRQF
TRBJ1-2 - TRBV6-5 ASSWDRARGYT
TRBJ2-5 - TRBV10-3 AIRLAGEETQY
TRBJ1-1 - TRBV10-3 AIRFGGLDTEAF
TRBJ1-6 - TRBV6-5 ASTTPGRPLH
TRBJ2-5 - TRBV5-8 ASSLNGGGETQY
TRBJ1-5 - TRBV27 ASSWDSTYSNQPQH
TRBJ2-1 - TRBV7-9 ASSLGAGSFLNEQF
TRBJ1-1 few TRBV19 ASSIDLGAAPEAF
TRBJ2-3 - TRBV30 AWSRPGSPTDTQY
TRBJ1-5 - TRBV6-1 ASSTETGSQPQH
TRBJ2-7 - TRBV19 ASSLKSRGPGGQTYEQY
TRBJ1-2 - TRBV30 AWDRVPNYGYT
TRBJ2-3 - TRBV18 ASSPGGTTDTQY
TRBJ2-5 - TRBV7-9 ASSSLRGAVQETQY
TRBJ2-3 - TRBV7-3 ASSLTYGTDTQY
TRBJ2-5 - TRBV6-6 AIRRLATQETQY
TRBJ1-2 - TRBV23-1 ACTGGYT
TRBJ1-3 - TRBV4-3 ASSQFTGGEAGNTIY
TRBJ2-1 once TRBV4-1 ASSQDDRDNEQF
TRBJ2-3 - TRBV2 ASKLRLAGVDTQY
TRBJ1-1 - TRBV19 ASAVVGDYTEAF
TRBJ1-2 - TRBV30 AWEPSGQGGFYGYT
TRBJ2-7 - TRBV19 ASSPGTSKGYEQY
TRBJ2-6 - TRBV19 ASSIDLYTGANVLT
TRBJ2-3 - TRBV5-6 ASSSGSGKITDTQY
TRBJ1-6 - TRBV5-4 ASSPDRDSPLH
TRBJ2-2 - TRBV9 ASSVPLGELF
TRBJ1-2 few TRBV27 ASSPSGVGGYT
TRBJ1-2 - TRBV6-4 ASKLRAGFGTGDGYT
TRBJ2-3 few TRBV10-2 ASSVKDITDTQY
TRBJ2-1 - TRBV27 ASSLTPSEQF
TRBJ2-1 - TRBV29-1 SVVGAFEQF
TRBJ1-5 once TRBV6-1 ASSEFGGSSNQPQH
TRBJ1-2 - TRBV7-2 ASSPKFQGRDGYT
TRBJ2-4 - TRBV5-1 ASSRWTGGKNIQY
TRBJ2-7 once TRBV18 ASSPEYQAPAYEQY
TRBJ2-1 - TRBV11-3 ASSLTRESREQF
TRBJ1-6 - TRBV10-2 ASSENRGGSPLH
TRBJ2-1 - TRBV18 ASSPRGLAGGHEQF
TRBJ2-1 - TRBV11-2 ASRKQGYNEQF
TRBJ2-7 - TRBV9 ASSVAVGSYEQY
TRBJ2-7 - TRBV4-1 ASSQPRDSKYEQY
TRBJ2-7 - TRBV6-1 ASSFRSGGGEQY
TRBJ1-5 - TRBV2 ASGETGGNQPQH
TRBJ1-2 - TRBV21-1 ASSYRGHGYT
TRBJ2-5 few TRBV6-5 ASSRRTGRETQY
TRBJ1-5 - TRBV11-2 ASSLAQGAGNQPQH